This TCR beta chain was recorded in a study of T cell responses to AZD1222 COVID-19 vaccine. Whole-study findings and limits: Spike-spanning, vaccine-associated CD4 TCRs were dominant at 160-218 and 743-854.

Some clones are missing from TCRdb's copy, which holds only in-frame ones; the method was immunoSEQ multiplex PCR. Here the sample spans 100,000 to 150,000 clones, roughly 92% being singletons. Per germline, CDR1 SGHAT and CDR2 FQNNGV. The CDR3 length is 13 residues. Germline trimming cut 3 bases from V and 8 bases from J; bases unmatched to any gene: 6. Comment on this clone: Its target is not known.

This TCR was sampled from an adult in good health. Sequencing was performed on peripheral blood, taken on day 0 of AZD1222 vaccination. V and J are TRBV11-2 and TRBJ1-2, with TRBD1 matching over 7 bases. CDR3 coding DNA: TGTGCCAGCAGCTTTATGGACAGGTCGGGCTACACCTTC. The encoded protein is CASSFMDRSGYTF.